These 21 T cell receptor beta chains came from one sample sequenced in a study of T cells in Graves' hyperthyroidism and ophthalmopathy. The source material, RNA transcripts, was used to amplify TCR beta CDR3 regions. The HTBI primer set drove a first-round RT-PCR of the TCR CDR3. MiXCR, applied by TCRdb to the multiplex PCR reads, yields one record per CDR3 protein. The data hold roughly 800,000 distinct CDR3 sequences, with 38% observed a single time. The specimen was blood. The source is a man between 18 and 29 years old with Graves' hyperthyroidism.

This clonotype came up many times. The CDR3 DNA is TGTGCCAGCAGGGATCAGACCGGGACAGTCACTTCTGGGGCCAACGTCCTGACTTTC. Protein sequence: CASRDQTGTVTSGANVLTF. The genes are TRBV7-9 and TRBJ2-6; 7 bases agree with TRBD1. Looked up from germline, CDR1 is SEHNR and CDR2 is FQNEAQ (reference sequence). The CDR3 spans 19 residues. V trimming: 6 bases; J trimming: 1 base; junction bases outside the gene matches: 15.

V usage is TRBV11-2 and J usage is TRBJ2-2, with D perhaps TRBD2 (6 bases). The V and J ends lost 1 base and 3 bases respectively, with 15 bases between them. The CDR3 length is 17 residues. Germline assignment: CDR1 SGHAT and CDR2 FQNNGV. The CDR3 loop is CASSLGRIADYTGELFF. DNA for the CDR3: TGTGCCAGCAGCTTAGGGAGGATAGCGGACTACACCGGGGAGCTGTTTTTT.

This chain joins TRBV7-2 and TRBJ1-5; D not certain. This CDR3 region has 11 residues. The V end lost 4 bases, the J end lost 6 bases, and 4 bases lay between the germline ends. The germline V gene has CDR1 SGHTA and CDR2 FQGNSA. This CDR3 is CASSSTQPQHF. As DNA, the CDR3 is TGTGCCAGCAGCTCAACTCAGCCCCAGCATTTT.

Ten or more counts support this clonotype. The chain combines TRBV29-1 with TRBJ1-1; possibly TRBD1 for D (6 bases). This CDR3 comprises 13 residues. From germline, CDR1 is SQVTM and CDR2 ANQGSEA. The V end was cut by 5 bases, the J end by 0 bases, with 10 bases between. CDR3 DNA: TGCAGCGTTCCGGGACAAATGAACACTGAAGCTTTCTTT. It encodes CSVPGQMNTEAFF.

This clonotype was observed a few times. This chain connects TRBV4-2 to TRBJ1-6; a weak D match, TRBD1 (5 bases). Germline loops: CDR1 LGHNA, CDR2 YNFKEQ. This CDR3 comprises 14 residues. Deletions cut 1 base from V and 7 bases from J, with 8 bases between. The CDR3 loop is CASSQGQRNSPLHF. The CDR3 DNA follows: TGTGCCAGCAGCCAAGGACAGAGGAATTCACCCCTCCACTTT.

This clonotype was seen ten or more times. The chain has TRBV20-1 and TRBJ1-2; possibly TRBD1 for D (5 bases). Germline assignment: CDR1 DFQATT and CDR2 SNEGSKA (reference sequence). Trimming took off 5 bases at V and 6 bases at J, with 13 bases between the two ends. This CDR3 spans 12 amino acids. CDR3 nucleotides: TGCAGTGCTTTGGCGGGGCGCGATGGCTACACCTTC. It codes for CSALAGRDGYTF.

The sample holds many counts of this clonotype. The chain carries TRBV7-2 and TRBJ2-5; either TRBD1 or TRBD2 may supply D (5 bases each). The V and J ends lost 1 base and 2 bases respectively, with 8 bases between them. Germline loops: CDR1 SGHTA, CDR2 FQGNSA. CDR3 size: 14 residues. CDR3: CASSLGGWQETQYF. CDR3 sequence (DNA): TGTGCCAGCAGCTTAGGGGGGTGGCAAGAGACCCAGTACTTC.

The chain couples TRBV20-1 to TRBJ2-7; 8 bases are shared with TRBD2. Germline V gives CDR1 DFQATT, CDR2 SNEGSKA (reference sequence). CDR3 length equals 16 residues. The V and J ends lost 1 base and 6 bases, in that order; junction bases with no gene match: 14. The DNA of the CDR3 is TGCAGTGCTAGAGGGGGACTAGGATCGATTATCCCCGAGCAGTACTTC. This sequence encodes CSARGGLGSIIPEQYF.

The V and J genes are TRBV12-3 or TRBV12-4 and TRBJ1-2; D perhaps matches TRBD1 (5 bases). Trimming stripped 2 bases from V and 3 bases from J, with 7 bases between. The CDR3 covers 13 residues. This chain's CDR3 is CASSLRGYYGYTF. CDR3 nucleotide sequence: TGTGCCAGCAGTTTACGGGGGTACTATGGCTACACCTTC.

The chain is built from TRBV7-9 and TRBJ1-3; D gene uncertain. Germline CDR1 and CDR2: SEHNR and FQNEAQ (reference sequence). With 2 bases removed from V and 4 bases from J, the gap between germline ends came to 6 bases. This CDR3 is built from 13 residues. The CDR3, as DNA: TGTGCCAGCAGCTTATCCCAGGGAAACACCATATATTTT. It is translated as CASSLSQGNTIYF.

This chain uses TRBV29-1 with TRBJ2-5, with 7 bases fitting TRBD2. Germline V gene data show CDR1 as SQVTM and CDR2 as ANQGSEA. The CDR3 sequence is 12 residues long. Trimming took 8 bases from V and 2 from J; bases not matched to a gene: 5. The CDR3 DNA reads TGCAGCCACCGGGACTATCAAGAGACCCAGTACTTC. Encoded protein: CSHRDYQETQYF. Filled out from reference TRBV29-1 and TRBJ2-5, the complete variable domain reads SAVISQKPSRDICQRGTSLTIQCQVDSQVTMMFWYRQQPGQSLTLIATANQGSEATYESGFVIDKFPISRPNLTFSTLTVSNMSPEDSSIYLCSHRDYQETQYFGPGTRLLVL.

The gene calls are TRBV29-1 and TRBJ2-5; the D call may be TRBD1 or TRBD2 (5 bases each). The CDR3 consists of 15 residues. Trimming left V 4 bases short and J 5 bases short, with 20 bases between. The germline CDR1 and CDR2 sequences are SQVTM and ANQGSEA. The CDR3 protein is CSVGQGESSTETQYF. The DNA of the CDR3 is TGCAGCGTTGGGCAGGGAGAGTCCTCTACGGAGACCCAGTACTTC.

This clonotype was recorded at least ten times. This chain uses TRBV7-6 with TRBJ2-5, with TRBD2 matching 9 bases. The CDR3 covers 13 residues. Germline CDR1 SGHVS, CDR2 FNYEAQ. With 3 bases clipped from V and 5 bases from J, the junction kept 1 base outside the gene matches. The CDR3 DNA is TGTGCCAGCAGCTTTGGACTAGCGGAGACCCAGTACTTC. Its protein product is CASSFGLAETQYF.

In its sample, this clonotype was seen many times. This chain joins TRBV2 and TRBJ1-6; 8 bases line up with TRBD1. In germline, CDR1 is SNHLY, CDR2 FYNNEI. CDR3 length: 11 amino acids. Trimming took 4 bases from V and 18 from J; bases not matched to a gene: 5. The DNA of the CDR3 is TGTGCCAGCAGTGGAGGACAGGGCCACCACTTT. Residues: CASSGGQGHHF.

This clonotype was seen a few times. V usage is TRBV20-1 and J usage is TRBJ2-5; D gene ambiguous. With 4 bases removed from V and 3 bases from J, the gap between germline ends came to 15 bases. The CDR3 extends over 14 amino acids. Germline CDR1 reads DFQATT; CDR2 reads SNEGSKA (reference sequence). The CDR3 nucleotides read TGCAGTGCTAAAAAGGGTCGGGTTGAAGAGACCCAGTACTTC. Translated: CSAKKGRVEETQYF.

The J gene is TRBJ1-1, the V gene TRBV11-2, with no clear D. V lost 6 bases, J lost 7 bases, and 21 bases lay in between. CDR1 is SGHAT and CDR2 is FQNNGV in the germline V gene. The CDR3 covers 15 residues. The CDR3 sequence: CASSYGIYQEDEAFF. Written as DNA, the CDR3 is TGTGCCAGCAGTTACGGTATATATCAGGAGGATGAAGCTTTCTTT.

The chain is built from TRBV7-9 and TRBJ1-1; 7 bases are a match to TRBD1. The CDR3 has 15 residues. The V segment lost 5 bases and the J segment 1 base; nucleotides outside the gene matches: 7. CDR1 and CDR2 from the germline V gene are SEHNR and FQNEAQ (reference sequence). CDR3 in amino acids: CASSQGQVRNTEAFF. The CDR3 region has the DNA TGTGCCAGCAGCCAAGGACAGGTCCGGAACACTGAAGCTTTCTTT.

This clonotype was observed once. A read error may produce the germline difference seen at one junction end. The chain carries TRBV7-7 and TRBJ2-2, with D possibly matching TRBD2 (6 bases). The CDR3 is 13 amino acids. Germline CDR1 reads SSHAT; CDR2 reads FNYEAQ (reference sequence). The CDR3 sequence: CASSLAREGELFF. The CDR3 coding sequence is TGTGCTAGCAGCTTAGCGCGGGAAGGGGAGCTGTTTTTT. The whole variable domain, remainder taken from reference TRBV7-7 and TRBJ2-2, is GAGVSQSPRYKVTKRGQDVTLRCDPISSHATLYWYQQALGQGPEFLTYFNYEAQPDKSGLPSDRFSAERPEGSISTLTIQRTEQRDSAMYRCASSLAREGELFFGEGSRLTVL.

This clonotype was observed at least ten times. The chain recombines TRBV15 with TRBJ1-5, with a possible D match to TRBD1 (6 bases). Trimming pared 2 bases from V and 7 bases from J, leaving 9 bases between. CDR1 LNHNV and CDR2 YYDKDF come from the germline V gene (reference sequence). The CDR3 runs to 13 residues. CDR3 in amino acids: CATSRNREQPQHF. CDR3 sequence (DNA): TGTGCCACCAGCAGAAACAGGGAACAGCCCCAGCATTTT.

A few counts support this clonotype. The chain recombines TRBV14 with TRBJ2-7, with a weak D call TRBD2 (5 bases). The CDR3 covers 16 residues. The germline V and J ends were trimmed by 0 bases and 6 bases, with 18 bases remaining between them. Germline values: CDR1 SGHDN, CDR2 FVKESK. The CDR3 DNA reads as TGTGCCAGCAGCCAAGAGGTGGGGAGCGCGTTAACCGAGCAGTACTTC. Translated: CASSQEVGSALTEQYF.

Points on this clonotype: A junction boundary mismatches the germline segment, possibly from a read error. The V and J genes are TRBV7-8 and TRBJ2-7; 7 bases map to TRBD1. The V gene's germline CDR1 is SGHVS and CDR2 FQNEAQ. The CDR3 is 15 residues long. The CDR3 is CASSRAGTESSEQYF. CDR3 DNA sequence: TGCGCCAGCAGCCGAGCCGGGACAGAGTCCTCCGAGCAGTACTTC.